The present entry profiles one T cell receptor (beta chain) with its context. The target antigen is unknown. Assay used: immunoSEQ multiplex PCR; TCRdb lists only in-frame clones, some missing. The table has 550,000 to 700,000 clones, less than 80% seen once. This sample stems from a study of shared clonotypes between healthy human individuals. General study results and limits: Clonotypes shared by all four donors outscored non-shared clonotypes in generation probability.

The germline V gene has CDR1 SQVTM and CDR2 ANQGSEA. The CDR3 is 14 residues long. The V and J ends lost 4 bases and 4 bases respectively, with 16 bases between them. This sequence originates from a woman aged 25 to 45 in good health. Sequences were obtained from memory CD4+ T cells sorted from blood. Subset: CD45RA-negative fraction. The chain links TRBV29-1 to TRBJ1-2; maybe TRBD1 (5 bases). CDR3 sequence reads: CSVGNLGDGYGYTF. CDR3 DNA: TGCAGCGTTGGTAATTTAGGGGACGGCTATGGCTACACCTTC.